Below, 15 T cell receptor beta chains from the same sample are listed, as sequenced in a study of PD-1 blockade in classical Hodgkin lymphoma. Repertoires were generated with immunoSEQ multiplex PCR, while TCRdb's copy carries only in-frame clones and drops some. The table has 10,000 to 15,000 clones, more than 65% seen once. The patients all showed relapse after autologous stem cell transplantation, while their brentuximab vedotin exposure varied. Magnetic depletion of unwanted cells isolated CD4+ T cells from thawed PBMCs. Specimen: CD4+ T cells from blood, collected at baseline. These TCRs come from a human donor with classical Hodgkin lymphoma.

The gene calls are TRBV6-1 and TRBJ1-3; TRBD1 matches at 8 bases. Germline V gene data show CDR1 as MNHNS and CDR2 as SASEGT. Germline trimming cut 6 bases from V and 4 bases from J; bases unmatched to any gene: 5. The CDR3 consists of 14 residues. This CDR3 reads CASRETGEGNTIYF. The CDR3 DNA reads TGTGCCAGCAGAGAGACAGGGGAAGGAAACACCATATATTTT.

The rearrangement uses TRBV19 and TRBJ1-6, with TRBD1 identical over 7 bases. The CDR3 contains 14 residues. J lost 4 bases, V lost 9 bases, and 6 bases had no gene match. From germline, CDR1 is LNHDA and CDR2 SQIVND (reference sequence). The CDR3 coding sequence is TGTGCCAGCGCAGGGGGGGGGTATAATTCACCCCTCCACTTT. It is translated as CASAGGGYNSPLHF. Drawing the rest from reference TRBV19 and TRBJ1-6, the complete variable domain is DGGITQSPKYLFRKEGQNVTLSCEQNLNHDAMYWYRQDPGQGLRLIYYSQIVNDFQKGDIAEGYSVSREKKESFPLTVTSAQKNPTAFYLCASAGGGYNSPLHFGNGTRLTVT.

This sequence joins TRBV21-1 and TRBJ1-2; TRBD1 is the table's D call, not checked against the DNA. TRBV21-1 corresponds to a pseudogene. This CDR3 has 16 residues. CDR3 in amino acids: CASSPRGDRPNYGYTF. The CDR3 DNA is TGTGCCAGCAGCCCAAGGGGGGACAGACCTAACTATGGCTACACCTTC.

The rearrangement joins TRBV5-1 to TRBJ2-5, with 11 bases fitting TRBD1. This CDR3 is built from 15 residues. The germline CDR1 and CDR2 sequences are SGHRS and YFSETQ. V trimming: 4 bases; J trimming: 3 bases; junction bases outside the gene matches: 5. As DNA, the CDR3 is TGCGCCAGCAGCCCTCGGGACAGGGGGGAAGAGACCCAGTACTTC. It codes for CASSPRDRGEETQYF.

The chain combines TRBV19 with TRBJ1-2, with TRBD1 matching 7 bases. The J segment lost 6 bases and the V segment lost 6 bases, leaving 7 bases of the junction unmatched. The germline V gene has CDR1 LNHDA and CDR2 SQIVND (reference sequence). The CDR3 sequence is 13 residues long. DNA of the CDR3: TGTGCCAGTAGGACCACAGGGGCGCATGGCTACACCTTC. This gives the protein CASRTTGAHGYTF.

The V call is TRBV6-6, the J call TRBJ1-4; D may be TRBD1 (6 bases). V dropped 4 bases and J dropped 7 bases, with 16 bases sitting between them. CDR3 length equals 15 residues. Germline V lookup: CDR1 MNHNY, CDR2 SVGAGI (reference sequence). The CDR3 here is CASSFVGGPTEKLFF. The CDR3 DNA is TGTGCCAGCAGTTTCGTGGGGGGCCCCACTGAAAAACTGTTTTTT.

This clone was counted a single time. The V and J genes are TRBV7-2 and TRBJ2-3, with 7 bases identical to TRBD2. The trim removed 5 bases at V and 1 base at J, leaving 9 bases unmatched. Germline V gene data show CDR1 as SGHTA and CDR2 as FQGNSA. The length of the CDR3 is 16 residues. The CDR3 region is CASSASSGPRTDTQYF. The CDR3 nucleotides read TGTGCCAGCAGCGCAAGTAGCGGGCCCCGCACAGATACGCAGTATTTT.

The chain links TRBV6-6 to TRBJ2-2; D not certain. This CDR3 has 11 amino acids. Per germline, CDR1 MNHNY and CDR2 SVGAGI (reference sequence). V lost 7 bases and J 6 bases, leaving 6 bases between the germline ends. CDR3 DNA sequence: TGTGCCAGCATTTCGTCCGGGGAGCTGTTTTTT. Protein sequence: CASISSGELFF.

The chain is built from TRBV28 and TRBJ2-5; D remains unclear. This CDR3 contains 12 residues. Germline V gene sequence: CDR1 MDHEN, CDR2 SYDVKM. V lost 4 bases and J lost 7, with 10 bases in between. This chain's CDR3 is CASSSTFWTQYF. The CDR3 DNA is TGTGCCAGCAGTTCAACATTTTGGACCCAGTACTTC.

This clone was detected only a few times. The chain is built from TRBV18 and TRBJ1-2; no reliable D call. The CDR3 extends over 12 amino acids. Germline loops: CDR1 KGHSH, CDR2 LQKENI. The germline V and J ends were trimmed by 4 bases and 2 bases, with 5 bases remaining between them. The DNA of the CDR3 is TGTGCCAGCTCACAAGACAACTATGGCTACACCTTC. It translates to CASSQDNYGYTF.

This sequence joins TRBV19 and TRBJ2-5; D is ambiguous. V lost 5 bases and J 2 bases, leaving 12 bases between the germline ends. The germline CDR1 and CDR2 sequences are LNHDA and SQIVND (reference sequence). The CDR3 is 14 amino acids. For the CDR3, the DNA is TGTGCCAGTAGTCTCGCCTACTCACAAGAGACCCAGTACTTC. It encodes CASSLAYSQETQYF.

The CDR3 DNA sequence: TGTGCCAGCAGATTCGGGGGGCTAGGTCTTAATGAAAAACTGTTTTTT. Translating gives CASRFGGLGLNEKLFF. The rearrangement links TRBV28 to TRBJ1-4, with D perhaps TRBD1 (6 bases). Deletions cut 6 bases from V and 4 bases from J, with 18 bases between. This CDR3 spans 16 amino acids. Germline V gene lookup returns CDR1 MDHEN and CDR2 SYDVKM.

The gene calls are TRBV6-5 and TRBJ2-7; maybe TRBD1 (5 bases). Looked up from germline, CDR1 is MNHEY and CDR2 is SVGAGI. CDR3 size: 12 residues. Trimming removed 9 bases from V and 0 bases from J, with 9 bases in between. The CDR3 coding sequence is TGTGCCAGTTCGACAGCCTCCTACGAGCAGTACTTC. Encoded protein: CASSTASYEQYF.

The chain combines TRBV10-3 with TRBJ2-5, with 16 bases aligning to TRBD2. The CDR3 loop spans 17 amino acids. Germline loops: CDR1 ENHRY, CDR2 SYGVKD. With 4 bases clipped from V and 5 bases from J, the junction kept 7 bases outside the gene matches. CDR3 loop: CAISAGTSGGAGETQYF. CDR3 sequence (DNA): TGTGCCATCAGTGCCGGGACTAGCGGGGGGGCCGGTGAGACCCAGTACTTC.

The V gene is TRBV29-1, the J gene TRBJ2-5; 7 nucleotides agree with TRBD1. The DNA end lines up better with TRBJ2-7; the J call may be wrong. Germline V gene data show CDR1 as SQVTM and CDR2 as ANQGSEA. The CDR3 extends over 14 amino acids. The CDR3 nucleotides read TGCAGCGTAGCCGTACGGGACAGCTCCTACGAGCAGTACTTC. Encoded protein: CSVAVRDSSYEQYF.